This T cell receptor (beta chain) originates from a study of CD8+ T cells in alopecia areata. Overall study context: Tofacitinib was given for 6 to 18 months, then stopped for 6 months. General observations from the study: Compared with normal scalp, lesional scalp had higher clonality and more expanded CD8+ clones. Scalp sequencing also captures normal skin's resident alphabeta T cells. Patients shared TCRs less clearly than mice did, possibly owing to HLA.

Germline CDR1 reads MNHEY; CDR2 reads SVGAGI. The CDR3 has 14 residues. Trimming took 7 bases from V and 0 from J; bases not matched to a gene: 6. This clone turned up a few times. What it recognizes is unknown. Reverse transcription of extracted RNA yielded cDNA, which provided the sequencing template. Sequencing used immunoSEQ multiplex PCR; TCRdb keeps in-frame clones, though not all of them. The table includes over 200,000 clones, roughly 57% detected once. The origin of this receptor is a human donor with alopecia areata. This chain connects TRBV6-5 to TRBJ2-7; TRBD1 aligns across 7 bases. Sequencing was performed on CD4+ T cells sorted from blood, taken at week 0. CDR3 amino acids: CASNLDRTSYEQYF. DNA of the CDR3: TGTGCCAGCAACTTGGACAGGACCTCCTACGAGCAGTACTTC.